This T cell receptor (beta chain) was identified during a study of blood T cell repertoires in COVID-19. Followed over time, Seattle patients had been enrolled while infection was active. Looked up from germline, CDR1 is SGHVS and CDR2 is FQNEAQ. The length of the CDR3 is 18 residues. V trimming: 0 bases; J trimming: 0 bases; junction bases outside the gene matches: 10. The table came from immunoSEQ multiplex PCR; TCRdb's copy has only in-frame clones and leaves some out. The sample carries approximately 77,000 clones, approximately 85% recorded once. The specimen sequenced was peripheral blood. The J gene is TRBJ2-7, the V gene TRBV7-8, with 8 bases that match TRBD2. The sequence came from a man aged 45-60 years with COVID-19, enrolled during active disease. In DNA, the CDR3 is TGTGCCAGCAGCTTAGCGAGGTTACCGGGACTAGTCTCCTACGAGCAGTACTTC. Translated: CASSLARLPGLVSYEQYF.